This passage covers 32 T cell receptor beta chains from one sample sequenced in a study of cytomegalovirus exposure and HLA in healthy donors. PCR amplification relied on 60 Vbeta primers (plus 13 Jbeta primers). TCRdb's copy holds only in-frame clones and misses some; the assay was immunoSEQ multiplex PCR. The sample has about 150,000 clones, 75% to 80% seen once; the top ten hold around 0.7%. Sample: PBMCs. The source is a male donor in good health and CMV-seronegative.

This clone showed up just a few times. One junction end disagrees with the germline gene, perhaps due to a read error. V is TRBV7-9 and J is TRBJ2-7; 10 bases map to TRBD2. The CDR3 runs to 15 residues. Looked up from germline, CDR1 is SEHNR and CDR2 is FQNEAQ (reference sequence). CDR3 in DNA: TGTTCCAGCAGCGGAACTAGCGGGACCGCCTACGAGCAGTACTTC. As protein: CSSSGTSGTAYEQYF.

The rearrangement links TRBV5-5 to TRBJ2-7; 9 bases map to TRBD1. There are 17 residues in the CDR3. J was trimmed by 4 bases and V by 1 base; bases with no gene match: 12. Germline V CDR1 and CDR2: SGHKS, YYEKEE (reference sequence). The CDR3 here is CASSLISGTQGAYEQYF. The CDR3 DNA follows: TGTGCCAGCAGCTTGATTTCGGGTACACAGGGGGCTTACGAGCAGTACTTC.

This chain joins TRBV7-6 and TRBJ1-1; perhaps TRBD1 as D (5 bases). CDR3 length: 15 residues. Germline assignment: CDR1 SGHVS and CDR2 FNYEAQ. With 1 base removed from V and 7 bases from J, the gap between germline ends came to 16 bases. The CDR3 loop is CASSLVRVQLGEAFF. CDR3 DNA sequence: TGTGCCAGCAGCTTAGTCAGGGTGCAGCTTGGTGAAGCTTTCTTT.

In its sample, this clone was seen a few times. The chain joins TRBV2 to TRBJ2-3; possibly TRBD1 for D (6 bases). Germline loops: CDR1 SNHLY, CDR2 FYNNEI. The CDR3 loop spans 16 amino acids. Trimming shortened V by 5 bases and J by 1 base, and 16 bases separated the two germline ends. CDR3 amino acids: CASSSQGAGGTDTQYF. CDR3 in DNA: TGTGCCAGCAGTTCTCAAGGGGCAGGGGGCACAGATACGCAGTATTTT.

The chain has TRBV4-1 and TRBJ2-7, with 11 bases fitting TRBD2. V lost 5 bases, J lost 5 bases, and 11 bases stayed unmatched. Germline values: CDR1 MGHRA, CDR2 YSYEKL. The CDR3 sequence is 16 residues long. The CDR3 nucleotides read TGCGCCAGCAGCTTAACCCTAGCGGGAGGAACTGACGAGCAGTACTTC. Residues: CASSLTLAGGTDEQYF.

The chain uses TRBV19 and TRBJ2-7; perhaps TRBD2 as D (5 bases). The CDR3 covers 14 residues. Germline CDR1 reads LNHDA; CDR2 reads SQIVND (reference sequence). The V gene lost 1 base and the J gene lost 1 base, with 8 bases spanning the gap. The CDR3 sequence: CASSIGRGSYEQYF. The DNA of the CDR3 is TGTGCCAGTAGTATAGGACGGGGATCCTACGAGCAGTACTTC. Together with reference TRBV19 and TRBJ2-7, the CDR3 gives the full variable domain: DGGITQSPKYLFRKEGQNVTLSCEQNLNHDAMYWYRQDPGQGLRLIYYSQIVNDFQKGDIAEGYSVSREKKESFPLTVTSAQKNPTAFYLCASSIGRGSYEQYFGPGTRLTVT.

As to this clone: One junction end disagrees with the germline gene, perhaps due to a read error. The genes are TRBV7-9 and TRBJ1-3; D is unclear. The CDR3 has 17 amino acids. CDR1 SEHNR and CDR2 FQNEAQ come from the germline V gene (reference sequence). In DNA, the CDR3 is TGTTCCAGCAGCTTAAGAGGAGGCCTCGACTCTGGAAACACCATATATTTT. It specifies CSSSLRGGLDSGNTIYF.

The V and J genes are TRBV7-9 and TRBJ2-1, with D perhaps matching TRBD1 (5 bases). The CDR3 runs to 14 residues. V was trimmed by 1 base and J by 9 bases, leaving 13 bases between them. Germline loops: CDR1 SEHNR, CDR2 FQNEAQ (reference sequence). The CDR3 DNA sequence: TGTGCCAGCAGCTTAGAAACAGGTCGGGTTGAGCAGTTCTTC. Translating gives CASSLETGRVEQFF.

J is TRBJ2-3 and V is TRBV27; 9 bases map to TRBD2. Germline lookup yields CDR1 MNHEY and CDR2 SMNVEV (reference sequence). The CDR3 runs to 15 residues. Losses at the gene ends were 1 base for V and 6 bases for J; bases not matched to a gene: 5. DNA for the CDR3: TGTGCCAGCAGTTTATATGCGGGAGGGGGGGATACGCAGTATTTT. Its translation: CASSLYAGGGDTQYF.

V gene TRBV11-3 combines with J gene TRBJ2-3, with a possible D match to TRBD2 (6 bases). Germline CDR1 and CDR2: SGHNT and YENEEA. V gave up 3 bases and J gave up 3 bases, with 7 bases separating them. This CDR3 comprises 13 residues. In nucleotides, the CDR3 is TGTGCCAGCAGCTTGGAGGGTACAGATACGCAGTATTTT. Translated: CASSLEGTDTQYF. Together with reference TRBV11-3 and TRBJ2-3, the CDR3 gives the full variable domain: EAGVVQSPRYKIIEKKQPVAFWCNPISGHNTLYWYLQNLGQGPELLIRYENEEAVDDSQLPKDRFSAERLKGVDSTLKIQPAELGDSAVYLCASSLEGTDTQYFGPGTRLTVL.

V and J are TRBV12-5 and TRBJ2-5; D is perhaps TRBD1 (5 bases). The CDR3 runs to 15 residues. Between the trimmed V and J ends, which lost 1 base and 7 bases, there was a span of 16 bases. CDR1 and CDR2 from the germline V gene are LGHNT and FRNRAP. The CDR3 nucleotides read TGTGCTAGTGGTTTGGGCGCTCCACAGGATCGGACCCAGTACTTC. Its translation is CASGLGAPQDRTQYF. Combining the CDR3 with reference TRBV12-5 and TRBJ2-5 gives the whole variable domain DARVTQTPRHKVTEMGQEVTMRCQPILGHNTVFWYRQTMMQGLELLAYFRNRAPLDDSGMPKDRFSAEMPDATLATLKIQPSEPRDSAVYFCASGLGAPQDRTQYFGPGTRLLVL.

This clone is a singleton in its sample. V usage is TRBV19 and J usage is TRBJ1-6; tentatively, D is TRBD1 (6 bases). This CDR3 has 13 amino acids. CDR1 and CDR2 from the germline V gene are LNHDA and SQIVND (reference sequence). V lost 4 bases and J 7 bases, leaving 8 bases between the germline ends. The CDR3: CASSTTGNSPLHF. In DNA form, the CDR3 reads TGTGCCAGTAGTACTACAGGGAATTCACCCCTCCACTTT.

Regarding this clone: The germline gene is not matched at one end of the junction; a read error may be the cause. The chain couples TRBV7-9 to TRBJ1-2; D gene unclear. The length of the CDR3 is 12 residues. CDR1 is SEHNR, CDR2 FQNEAQ, per germline (reference sequence). The CDR3 here is CSSSLPGYGYTF. The DNA of the CDR3 is TGTTCCAGCAGCTTGCCGGGGTATGGCTACACCTTC.

The V and J genes are TRBV7-9 and TRBJ2-2; D uncertain. V was cut by 1 base and J by 2 bases, with 5 bases left in between. Germline values: CDR1 SEHNR, CDR2 FQNEAQ (reference sequence). The CDR3 is 14 amino acids. The CDR3 coding sequence is TGTGCCAGCAGCTTAGGAGCAAACACCGGGGAGCTGTTTTTT. Translated, it gives CASSLGANTGELFF.

This chain links TRBV7-2 with TRBJ2-3; the D gene is possibly TRBD2 (5 bases). CDR3 length: 17 residues. Germline CDR1 reads SGHTA; CDR2 reads FQGNSA. V lost 2 bases and J lost 1, with 16 bases in between. The CDR3 protein is CASSLRTGLSGTDTQYF. In DNA, the CDR3 is TGTGCCAGCAGCTTAAGAACTGGACTGTCGGGCACAGATACGCAGTATTTT. Looking up the rest from reference TRBV7-2 and TRBJ2-3 gives the full variable domain: GAGVSQSPSNKVTEKGKDVELRCDPISGHTALYWYRQSLGQGLEFLIYFQGNSAPDKSGLPSDRFSAERTGGSVSTLTIQRTQQEDSAVYLCASSLRTGLSGTDTQYFGPGTRLTVL.

The chain employs TRBV7-2 and TRBJ2-3; D perhaps matches TRBD2 (5 bases). CDR3 length: 14 amino acids. Germline CDR1 SGHTA, CDR2 FQGNSA. The V gene lost 4 bases and the J gene lost 0 bases, with 8 bases spanning the gap. The CDR3 protein is CASSSGLSTDTQYF. The DNA for the CDR3 is TGTGCCAGCAGCTCCGGACTCAGCACAGATACGCAGTATTTT.

The J gene is TRBJ1-1, the V gene TRBV19, with 7 bases lining up with TRBD1. The CDR3 has 15 residues. V was pared by 6 bases and J by 0 bases, with 7 bases of the junction left unmatched. The germline V gene encodes CDR1 LNHDA and CDR2 SQIVND (reference sequence). The CDR3 DNA reads TGTGCCAGTAGACCGGGACAGTTTTTGAACACTGAAGCTTTCTTT. Its translation: CASRPGQFLNTEAFF.

The rearrangement joins TRBV5-5 to TRBJ2-7; TRBD2 aligns across 10 bases. V lost 0 bases, J lost 4 bases, and 13 bases stayed unmatched. This CDR3 contains 18 residues. The germline CDR1 and CDR2 sequences are SGHKS and YYEKEE (reference sequence). CDR3 region: CASSLALGAGGPSYEQYF. The CDR3 DNA reads TGTGCCAGCAGCTTGGCTCTTGGAGCGGGGGGGCCCTCGTACGAGCAGTACTTC.

The rearrangement links TRBV7-6 to TRBJ2-5, with TRBD1 matching 9 bases. Trimming cost V 4 bases and J 2 bases; bases outside gene matches: 5. The CDR3 is 15 amino acids. Germline V gene sequence: CDR1 SGHVS, CDR2 FNYEAQ. CDR3 protein: CASSSGQGRQETQYF. CDR3 DNA sequence: TGTGCCAGCAGCTCGGGACAGGGTAGGCAAGAGACCCAGTACTTC.

The rearrangement uses TRBV15 and TRBJ1-1, with 7 bases fitting TRBD1. Germline CDR1 reads LNHNV; CDR2 reads YYDKDF (reference sequence). The CDR3 covers 14 residues. J lost 5 bases, V lost 3 bases, and 6 bases had no gene match. The CDR3 region is CATSSTPGGTEAFF. CDR3 DNA: TGTGCCACCAGCAGCACCCCAGGGGGGACTGAAGCTTTCTTT. The whole variable domain, remainder taken from reference TRBV15 and TRBJ1-1, is DAMVIQNPRYQVTQFGKPVTLSCSQTLNHNVMYWYQQKSSQAPKLLFHYYDKDFNNEADTPDNFQSRRPNTSFCFLDIRSPGLGDTAMYLCATSSTPGGTEAFFGQGTRLTVV.

V usage is TRBV9 and J usage is TRBJ2-1, with D unclear. The CDR3 totals 14 residues. Per germline, CDR1 SGDLS and CDR2 YYNGEE. V dropped 0 bases and J dropped 7 bases, with 11 bases sitting between them. This CDR3 reads CASSVDGFINEQFF. CDR3 bases: TGTGCCAGCAGCGTAGATGGCTTCATAAATGAGCAGTTCTTC.

With respect to this clone: A junction boundary mismatches the germline segment, possibly from a read error. V usage is TRBV2 and J usage is TRBJ1-4; 7 bases map to TRBD1. Germline values: CDR1 SNHLY, CDR2 FYNNEI. The CDR3 covers 17 residues. The DNA of the CDR3 is TGTGCCAGCAGTGTTGTCAGGGGGAAGGGAACTAGTGAAAAACTGTTTTTT. Translated, it gives CASSVVRGKGTSEKLFF.

The chain has TRBV9 and TRBJ2-3; 9 bases line up with TRBD1. Germline CDR1 is SGDLS and CDR2 is YYNGEE. CDR3 length: 15 residues. Trimming at V came to 6 bases and at J to 0 bases, leaving 5 bases not matched to a gene. CDR3 region: CASNPDRGSTDTQYF. The CDR3, as DNA: TGTGCCAGCAACCCGGACAGGGGAAGCACAGATACGCAGTATTTT.

V usage is TRBV18 and J usage is TRBJ2-5; TRBD2 aligns across 8 bases. The germline V gene has CDR1 KGHSH and CDR2 LQKENI. J was trimmed by 4 bases and V by 0 bases; bases with no gene match: 4. The CDR3 sequence is 15 residues long. CDR3 nucleotide sequence: TGTGCCAGCTCACCACCAGGACTAGCAAGAGAGACCCAGTACTTC. Its translation: CASSPPGLARETQYF. Complete variable domain (other parts from reference TRBV18 and TRBJ2-5): NAGVMQNPRHLVRRRGQEARLRCSPMKGHSHVYWYRQLPEEGLKFMVYLQKENIIDESGMPKERFSAEFPKEGPSILRIQQVVRGDSAAYFCASSPPGLARETQYFGPGTRLLVL.

The chain uses TRBV6-6 and TRBJ2-3, with 7 bases aligning to TRBD1. This CDR3 is 15 amino acids long. Germline CDR1 and CDR2: MNHNY and SVGAGI (reference sequence). The trim removed 7 bases at V and 3 bases at J, leaving 10 bases unmatched. The CDR3 loop reads CASNDQGVVTDTQYF. The CDR3 DNA sequence: TGTGCCAGCAACGACCAGGGGGTTGTAACAGATACGCAGTATTTT.

The CDR3 is CASSADPGQGYEQYF. Written as DNA, the CDR3 is TGTGCCAGCAGCGCGGATCCGGGACAGGGCTACGAGCAGTACTTC. The gene calls are TRBV9 and TRBJ2-7, with 9 bases aligning to TRBD1. Germline-derived CDR1 and CDR2 are SGDLS and YYNGEE. J lost 3 bases, V lost 3 bases, and 7 bases had no gene match. The CDR3 consists of 15 residues.

This chain links TRBV7-3 with TRBJ2-1; possible D gene TRBD2, 6 bases. The CDR3 runs to 11 residues. Germline V gene sequence: CDR1 SGHTA, CDR2 FQGTGA. V was cut by 5 bases and J by 10 bases, with 9 bases left in between. The CDR3: CASSPGGEQFF. CDR3 nucleotide sequence: TGTGCCAGCAGCCCTGGGGGGGAGCAGTTCTTC.

V usage is TRBV10-3 and J usage is TRBJ2-7, with 11 bases lining up with TRBD2. This CDR3 contains 17 residues. Germline CDR1 reads ENHRY; CDR2 reads SYGVKD. V lost 2 bases and J lost 5; bases outside the gene matches: 11. CDR3 amino acids: CAISETHPSGGFNEQYF. The CDR3 region has the DNA TGTGCCATCAGTGAGACCCATCCTAGCGGGGGGTTCAACGAGCAGTACTTC.

The chain employs TRBV5-1 and TRBJ1-1, with D perhaps matching TRBD1 (5 bases). The germline CDR1 and CDR2 sequences are SGHRS and YFSETQ. V gave up 3 bases and J gave up 3 bases, with 9 bases separating them. The CDR3 contains 13 residues. The chain's CDR3 is CASSSTEYTEAFF. The DNA of the CDR3 is TGCGCCAGCAGCTCGACAGAGTACACTGAAGCTTTCTTT.

The V call is TRBV6-1, the J call TRBJ2-1; weak D call: TRBD2 (6 bases). CDR1 and CDR2 (germline): MNHNS, SASEGT. Trimming cost V 4 bases and J 10 bases, with 17 bases left between them. This CDR3 has 14 residues. The CDR3 reads CASSARLVIGEQFF. The CDR3 bases are TGTGCCAGCAGTGCCAGACTAGTCATCGGCGAGCAGTTCTTC.

The J gene is TRBJ1-2, the V gene TRBV6-1; 7 positions agree with TRBD1. Germline V lookup: CDR1 MNHNS, CDR2 SASEGT. The CDR3 has 15 residues. Trimming removed 4 bases from V and 8 bases from J; junction bases left unmatched: 13. In DNA form, the CDR3 reads TGTGCCAGCAGTGCTCCCTCGACAGGGTTAGGCGGCTACACCTTC. It codes for CASSAPSTGLGGYTF.

A word on this clone: The sample holds other DNA sequences that translate to the same CDR3. This chain connects TRBV2 to TRBJ2-7, with D unresolved. The V end was cut by 0 bases, the J end by 3 bases, with 3 bases between. The CDR3 totals 12 residues. The V gene's germline CDR1 is SNHLY and CDR2 FYNNEI. CDR3 bases: TGTGCCAGCAGTGAAGCCAACTACGAGCAGTACTTC. This gives the protein CASSEANYEQYF.